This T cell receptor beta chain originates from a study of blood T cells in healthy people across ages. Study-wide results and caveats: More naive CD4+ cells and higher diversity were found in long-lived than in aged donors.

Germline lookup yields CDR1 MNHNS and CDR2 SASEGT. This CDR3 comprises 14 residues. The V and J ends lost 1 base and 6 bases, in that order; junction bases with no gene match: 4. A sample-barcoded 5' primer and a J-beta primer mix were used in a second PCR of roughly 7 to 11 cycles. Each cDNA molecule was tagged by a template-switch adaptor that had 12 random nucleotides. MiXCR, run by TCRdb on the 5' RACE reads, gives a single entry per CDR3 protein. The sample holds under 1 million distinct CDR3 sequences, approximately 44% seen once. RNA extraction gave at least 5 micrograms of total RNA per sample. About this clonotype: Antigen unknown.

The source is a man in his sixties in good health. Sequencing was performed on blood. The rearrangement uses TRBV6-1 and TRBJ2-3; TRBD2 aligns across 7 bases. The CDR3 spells CASSEVGGLDTQYF. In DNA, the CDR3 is TGTGCCAGCAGTGAAGTGGGAGGGTTGGATACGCAGTATTTT.